This entry is about one TCR beta chain. The sample originates from a study of Ad26.COV2.S vaccination and SARS-CoV-2 variants. Study context: Once or twice, 56 days apart, Ad26.COV2.S was delivered intramuscularly.

With V trimmed by 4 bases and J by 0 bases, 12 bases remained unmatched. The germline V gene encodes CDR1 SGHRS and CDR2 YFSETQ. The CDR3 is 17 residues long. Clones were read by immunoSEQ multiplex PCR, and TCRdb kept only the in-frame ones, dropping some. This table has some 340,000 clones, roughly 86% appearing once. Stated treatment: about 20 received Ad26.COV2.S at low or high dose, single or two shots; five or six received placebo; per-sample allocation not given. Day 63 after the first vaccine or placebo injection was the time point for sampling. The receptor comes from a person between 18 and 59 years old who received the Ad26.COV2.S COVID-19 vaccine or a placebo. The sequences come from peripheral blood, collected in a trial of Ad26.COV2.S vaccine versus placebo. This sequence joins TRBV5-1 and TRBJ2-5; 7 nucleotides line up with TRBD1. The DNA for the CDR3 is TGCGCCAGCAGCCCCGGACAGGCTTATGGGAACCAAGAGACCCAGTACTTC. It yields the protein CASSPGQAYGNQETQYF. Full variable domain (remainder filled in from reference TRBV5-1 and TRBJ2-5): KAGVTQTPRYLIKTRGQQVTLSCSPISGHRSVSWYQQTPGQGLQFLFEYFSETQRNKGNFPGRFSGRQFSNSRSEMNVSTLELGDSALYLCASSPGQAYGNQETQYFGPGTRLLVL.